Here is one T cell receptor (beta chain) with its context. The sample originates from a study of CD8+ T cells in alopecia areata. Extraction of RNA preceded its reverse transcription into cDNA, which served as the sequencing template. Assay: immunoSEQ multiplex PCR; the TCRdb copy retains only in-frame clones and omits some. This sample has approximately 11,000 clones, with approximately 60% found just once. Germline-derived CDR1 and CDR2 are LNHDA and SQIVND (reference sequence). The CDR3 consists of 15 residues. J gave up 1 base and V 6 bases, and 2 bases lay outside the gene matches. Lesional scalp punch biopsies and peripheral blood came from alopecia areata patients.

The input for sequencing was skin, taken at week 0. The V call is TRBV19, the J call TRBJ2-2; 10 bases fit TRBD1. The TCR originated in a human donor with alopecia areata. The CDR3 DNA sequence: TGTGCCAGTAGGACAGGGGGCGTGAACACCGGGGAGCTGTTTTTT. Amino acid sequence: CASRTGGVNTGELFF.